A single sample is the source of the 7 T cell receptor beta chains below, sequenced in a study of T cells after yellow fever vaccination. TCRdb called the 5' RACE reads again in MiXCR, with one record for every CDR3 protein. The sample holds approximately 450,000 distinct CDR3 sequences; over 15% are singletons and the top ten take about a sixth. This specimen consisted of PBMCs, obtained before the yellow fever booster vaccination. The receptor set was obtained from a man between 18 and 29 years old who received the YFV17D yellow fever vaccine.

This clonotype was counted only a few times. V usage is TRBV25-1 and J usage is TRBJ2-7; 7 bases align to TRBD2. The CDR3 loop spans 16 amino acids. Germline CDR1 MGHDK, CDR2 SYGVNS. The ends lost 2 bases at V and 5 bases at J; junction bases unmatched: 12. CDR3 in DNA: TGTGCCAGCAGTGAAGGAGGCCCAGCGGGGTGGGACGAGCAGTACTTC. Its protein product is CASSEGGPAGWDEQYF.

The rearrangement links TRBV5-1 to TRBJ1-4; no clear D gene. Germline CDR1 and CDR2: SGHRS and YFSETQ. V dropped 4 bases and J dropped 4 bases, with 11 bases sitting between them. The CDR3 runs to 14 residues. As DNA, the CDR3 is TGCGCCAGCAGCCAACGTAGTCGTAATGAAAAACTGTTTTTT. It encodes CASSQRSRNEKLFF.

V gene TRBV6-2 or TRBV6-3 combines with J gene TRBJ2-6; D possibly corresponds to TRBD1 (6 bases). The CDR3 spans 17 residues. Germline V CDR1 and CDR2: MNHEY, SVGEGT. V dropped 7 bases and J dropped 0 bases, with 16 bases sitting between them. For the CDR3, the DNA is TGTGCCAGCAATGGGGGACACCTGGGCTCTGGGGCCAACGTCCTGACTTTC. Translating it yields CASNGGHLGSGANVLTF.

The chain employs TRBV10-3 and TRBJ2-1; 8 nucleotides line up with TRBD2. With V trimmed by 2 bases and J by 7 bases, 10 bases remained unmatched. Germline V gene lookup returns CDR1 ENHRY and CDR2 SYGVKD. The CDR3 loop spans 16 amino acids. CDR3 nucleotides: TGTGCCATCAGTGAGGGAGGAAGCGGGGGCTTAAATGAGCAGTTCTTC. Protein product: CAISEGGSGGLNEQFF.

The rearrangement joins TRBV18 to TRBJ1-5; D is unclear. The length of the CDR3 is 15 residues. Germline values: CDR1 KGHSH, CDR2 LQKENI. The germline V and J ends were trimmed by 3 bases and 5 bases, with 14 bases remaining between them. The CDR3 region is CASSPRASLYQPQHF. CDR3 bases: TGTGCCAGCTCACCCCGGGCATCTCTGTATCAGCCCCAGCATTTT.

This clonotype turned up a few times. The chain carries TRBV11-2 and TRBJ2-5; a weak D match, TRBD2 (7 bases). Germline-derived CDR1 and CDR2 are SGHAT and FQNNGV. The ends were cut back, 4 bases at V and 2 bases at J, with 17 bases in the middle. The CDR3 is made up of 16 amino acids. The CDR3 sequence is CASSSGGATPQETQYF. In nucleotides, the CDR3 is TGTGCCAGCAGCTCGGGGGGCGCGACCCCACAAGAGACCCAGTACTTC.

This clonotype was seen at least ten times. The rearrangement joins TRBV29-1 to TRBJ2-1, with 11 bases aligning to TRBD2. CDR1 and CDR2 (germline): SQVTM, ANQGSEA. J was trimmed by 1 base and V by 4 bases; bases with no gene match: 9. The CDR3 consists of 17 residues. This CDR3 is CSVVGLAGGSSYNEQFF. The CDR3 DNA follows: TGCAGCGTTGTAGGTCTAGCGGGGGGATCGTCCTACAATGAGCAGTTCTTC.